What follows describes a single TCR beta chain. The record originates from a study of blood T cell repertoires in COVID-19. Sequenced by immunoSEQ multiplex PCR; TCRdb stores in-frame clones only, minus some. The table includes 70,000 or so clones, 80% to 90% detected once. The germline V gene encodes CDR1 MNHEY and CDR2 SVGAGI. The CDR3 sequence is 14 residues long. Germline trimming cut 6 bases from V and 5 bases from J; bases unmatched to any gene: 6. The clonotype was recovered from a woman younger than 30 with acute or convalescent COVID-19. Sequenced input: peripheral blood. This chain connects TRBV6-5 to TRBJ1-4; TRBD1 matches at 7 bases. CDR3 sequence: CASRGGTVNEKLFF. As DNA, the CDR3 is TGTGCCAGCAGGGGCGGGACAGTGAATGAAAAACTGTTTTTT.